This T cell receptor beta chain originates from a study of T cells in Graves' hyperthyroidism and ophthalmopathy. Hyperthyroidism, newly diagnosed and lasting under 2 months, affected patients aged 18 to 65. This clonotype came up many times. The antigen remains undetermined. The germline gives CDR1 DFQATT, CDR2 SNEGSKA (reference sequence). The CDR3 totals 10 residues. Study findings and constraints: Ophthalmopathy was told apart from stable hyperthyroidism by a 13 V-J model.

Regions amplified from RNA transcripts were the TCR beta CDR3 regions. The HTBI primer set served for first-round RT-PCR of the TCR CDR3. TCRdb processed the multiplex PCR reads anew with MiXCR; each CDR3 protein has one entry. The profile shows roughly 580,000 distinct CDR3 sequences, about half of them singletons. This TCR was sampled from a woman younger than 35 with Graves' hyperthyroidism. The rearrangement uses TRBV20-1 and TRBJ1-4; D unclear. Sequenced sample: peripheral blood or thyroid tissue (not recorded which). The CDR3 nucleotides read TGCGGTCACTTGGGGGAAAAACTGTTTTTT. It is translated as CGHLGEKLFF.